A selection of T cell receptor beta chains follows, all from one sample in a study of T-cell reconstitution after alpha-beta-depleted transplantation in children. TCRdb used MiXCR to reprocess the PCR reads, holding one entry per CDR3 protein. The sample contains fewer than 750,000 distinct CDR3 sequences, roughly 24% of which appear only once. The specimen comprised PBMCs, mostly from graft donor cells, sampled 360 days after TCRalphabeta/CD19-depleted stem cell transplant. Receptors originate from a boy less than two years old who had a stem cell transplant for acute myeloid leukemia, so the T cells may come from the graft donor. Each CDR3 is given with its conserved first and last residue. Each record gives: J gene, V gene, clone size, D gene, CDR3 DNA, CDR3 protein. A D gene is named only where the DNA matches it firmly. Size is omitted from some rows. Given values are once, few, many or a class for expanded clones.

TRBJ1-4 | TRBV7-6 | many | - | TGTGCCAGCAGCCCACAACAGGGCTCAACTAATGAAAAACTGTTTTTT | CASSPQQGSTNEKLFF
TRBJ1-5 | TRBV5-1 | few | - | TGCGCCAGCAGCTTGGAGTTGCGGGACATTCCCATCGGAGATCAGCCCCAGCATTTT | CASSLELRDIPIGDQPQHF
TRBJ2-2 | TRBV12-3/TRBV12-4 | - | TRBD1 | TGTGCCAGCAGATCGGGACAGCATAACACCGGGGAGCTGTTTTTT | CASRSGQHNTGELFF
TRBJ2-7 | TRBV7-2 | many | - | TGTGCCAGCAGCTCGGACACCTACGAGCAGTACTTC | CASSSDTYEQYF
TRBJ2-7 | TRBV6-1 | many | TRBD2 | TGTGCCAGCAGTGGGCGGGGGGGGCCTTCCTACGAGCAGTACTTC | CASSGRGGPSYEQYF
TRBJ2-3 | TRBV9 | - | - | TGTGCCAGCAGCGTAGTTGGAGAAGGACCCACAGATACGCAGTATTTT | CASSVVGEGPTDTQYF
TRBJ2-3 | TRBV6-5 | many | TRBD2 | TGTGCCAGCAGTTACCAACGAGCGGGGGTGACAGATACGCAGTATTTT | CASSYQRAGVTDTQYF
TRBJ2-5 | TRBV7-6 | many | - | TGTGCCAGCGGCGGGAATTTCGGCCAAGAGACCCAGTACTTC | CASGGNFGQETQYF
TRBJ2-7 | TRBV24-1 | - | - | TGTGCCACCGAGAAGGGGAACGAGCAGTACTTC | CATEKGNEQYF
TRBJ1-3 | TRBV11-2 | - | - | TGTGCCAGCAGCCGTCTTTCACATGGAAACACCATATATTTT | CASSRLSHGNTIYF
TRBJ2-1 | TRBV11-2 | - | TRBD1 | TGTGCCAGCAGCCCGCTGGGCAGGGGGCGGATCCAAGGCCACAATGAGCAGTTCTTC | CASSPLGRGRIQGHNEQFF
TRBJ1-1 | TRBV20-1 | many | - | TGCAGTGCTAGAGTGGGACATGGGAACACTGAAGCTTTCTTT | CSARVGHGNTEAFF
TRBJ2-7 | TRBV20-1 | many | TRBD2 | TGCAGTGCGGACCCTGGGGGGGGTACCTACGAGCAGTACTTC | CSADPGGGTYEQYF
TRBJ1-3 | TRBV5-5 | - | TRBD1 | TGTGCCAGCAGCCCTGGGACAGGGGGAAACACCATATATTTT | CASSPGTGGNTIYF
TRBJ2-3 | TRBV24-1 | - | - | TGTGCCACCAGTGATTTGGTCGACAGCACAGATACGCAGTATTTT | CATSDLVDSTDTQYF
TRBJ2-1 | TRBV7-9 | many | - | TGTGCCAGCAGCCGAGGGTCCGGGAACAATGAGCAGTTCTTC | CASSRGSGNNEQFF
TRBJ2-5 | TRBV28 | - | TRBD2 | TGTGCCAGCAGTTTATGGACTAGCGGGGTCCATGAGACCCAGTACTTC | CASSLWTSGVHETQYF
TRBJ2-2 | TRBV6-5 | few | - | TGTGCCAGCAGATATACGACAGGGAACACCGGGGAGCTGTTTTTT | CASRYTTGNTGELFF
TRBJ2-5 | TRBV4-3 | - | - | TGCGCCAGCAGCCAAGATGGGGGGTACGAGGAGACCCAGTACTTC | CASSQDGGYEETQYF
TRBJ2-1 | TRBV6-2/TRBV6-3 | few | TRBD2 | TGTGCCAGCAGGGGCCCGCGGCTAGCGGACGGCAATGAGCAGTTCTTC | CASRGPRLADGNEQFF
TRBJ2-3 | TRBV5-5 | few | - | TGTGCCAGCAGCTTGATAGGGGTGGGAACAGATACGCAGTATTTT | CASSLIGVGTDTQYF
TRBJ2-3 | TRBV24-1 | few | TRBD2 | TGTGCCACCAGTGAGACGGGAGCGGGGAGTGGAGATACGCAGTATTTT | CATSETGAGSGDTQYF
TRBJ2-6 | TRBV15 | - | - | TGTGCCACCAGCAGAGAGGTCGGAAACTCTGGGGCCAACGTCCTGACTTTC | CATSREVGNSGANVLTF
TRBJ1-3 | TRBV6-2/TRBV6-3 | few | - | TGTGCCAGCAGGCTCACGCACAACAGCTTTGGGTGGGACTCTGGAAACACCATATATTTT | CASRLTHNSFGWDSGNTIYF
TRBJ2-3 | TRBV24-1 | - | TRBD2 | TGTGCCACCAGTGATACTTGGGCGAAACTAGCGGGGGGCCCAGATACGCAGTATTTT | CATSDTWAKLAGGPDTQYF
TRBJ1-2 | TRBV29-1 | - | TRBD1 | TGCAGCACCCAACGGACAGGGGAGAGAGGCTACACCTTC | CSTQRTGERGYTF
TRBJ2-3 | TRBV20-1 | many | - | TGCAGTGTCCCTCCCGCAGGGGCCCATGCAACAGATACGCAGTATTTT | CSVPPAGAHATDTQYF
TRBJ2-7 | TRBV5-6 | - | TRBD2 | TGTGCCAGCAGCTGGGCGGGGGGGGCCTCCTACGAGCAGTACTTC | CASSWAGGASYEQYF
TRBJ2-2 | TRBV7-2 | many | - | TGTGCCAGCAGCTTAGGCGGCTATAACCCCGCCACCGGGGAGCTGTTTTTT | CASSLGGYNPATGELFF
TRBJ1-2 | TRBV9 | many | - | TGTGCCAGCAGGCAAGGCAGTAACTATGGCTACACCTTC | CASRQGSNYGYTF
TRBJ1-4 | TRBV20-1 | many | - | TGCAGTGCTAGAGGGGGGTCCGTCCTGAATGAAAAACTGTTTTTT | CSARGGSVLNEKLFF
TRBJ2-7 | TRBV7-3 | many | - | TGTGCCAGCAGCTTACAGCCAGGGAGCTACGAGCAGTACTTC | CASSLQPGSYEQYF
TRBJ2-3 | TRBV9 | few | - | TGTGCCAGCAGCATCCCAGGAAAGGATACGCAGTATTTT | CASSIPGKDTQYF
TRBJ1-6 | TRBV6-1 | - | - | TGTGCCAGCAGTCGACTTCCGGCGAGTAATTCACCCCTCCACTTT | CASSRLPASNSPLHF
TRBJ2-1 | TRBV6-4 | - | TRBD2 | TGTGCCAGCAGTCCCCGGACTAGCGGACGCTCCTACAATGAGCAGTTCTTC | CASSPRTSGRSYNEQFF
TRBJ2-1 | TRBV2 | - | - | TGTGCCAGCAGTGCGACAGAATCCTACAATGAGCAGTTCTTC | CASSATESYNEQFF